This is a list of T cell receptor beta chains from one sample in a study of T cell responses to AZD1222 COVID-19 vaccine. The protocol was immunoSEQ multiplex PCR, while the TCRdb copy is restricted to in-frame clones and leaves out a portion. The sample consists of 130,000 to 150,000 clones, approximately 89% of them appearing once. The sequencing used peripheral blood, collected 28 days after the second AZD1222 dose. These receptor sequences come from an adult who received the AZD1222 COVID-19 vaccine. The CDR3 runs from the conserved cysteine through the conserved F or W. Each record gives: clone size, D gene, V gene, CDR3 protein. A D gene is named only where the DNA matches it firmly. Clone size, where shown, is once, few, many, or a class for clones that have expanded.

clone size: NA; D gene: NA; V gene: TRBV27; CDR3 protein: CASSSLSPYEQYF
clone size: NA; D gene: NA; V gene: TRBV5-1; CDR3 protein: CASSLETNSYNEQFF
clone size: NA; D gene: TRBD1; V gene: TRBV2; CDR3 protein: CASSEQGQTFSEQYF
clone size: NA; D gene: NA; V gene: TRBV7-8; CDR3 protein: CASSLSPGPTEAFF
clone size: NA; D gene: TRBD1; V gene: TRBV15; CDR3 protein: CATSRDFGTGNRDGYTF
clone size: NA; D gene: NA; V gene: TRBV9; CDR3 protein: CASSVGPPGELFF
clone size: NA; D gene: NA; V gene: TRBV11-2; CDR3 protein: CASSFRRGYNEQFF
clone size: once; D gene: NA; V gene: TRBV19; CDR3 protein: CASRFGDQPQHF
clone size: NA; D gene: NA; V gene: TRBV5-1; CDR3 protein: CASSWGTSTPEQYF
clone size: NA; D gene: NA; V gene: TRBV28; CDR3 protein: CASSPGLGAPWNEQFF
clone size: NA; D gene: NA; V gene: TRBV7-9; CDR3 protein: CASSLVYGSGNTIYF
clone size: NA; D gene: TRBD1; V gene: TRBV11-3; CDR3 protein: CASSQDRDTEAFF
clone size: NA; D gene: NA; V gene: TRBV9; CDR3 protein: CASSVGGRGGLEQYF
clone size: NA; D gene: TRBD2; V gene: TRBV5-4; CDR3 protein: CASSLEASGSEQYF
clone size: NA; D gene: TRBD1; V gene: TRBV7-2; CDR3 protein: CASSIGDRKGGYTF
clone size: few; D gene: TRBD2; V gene: TRBV4-1; CDR3 protein: CASSQGLAGGIDEQYF
clone size: NA; D gene: NA; V gene: TRBV5-1; CDR3 protein: CASSSKSSGNTIYF
clone size: once; D gene: NA; V gene: TRBV11-3; CDR3 protein: CASSLEGRRSGANVLTF
clone size: NA; D gene: NA; V gene: TRBV7-8; CDR3 protein: CASSPRTDNTGELFF
clone size: once; D gene: NA; V gene: TRBV30; CDR3 protein: CAWTKPGASSTDTQYF
clone size: NA; D gene: NA; V gene: TRBV5-1; CDR3 protein: CASSLEDRYTDTQYF
clone size: NA; D gene: TRBD2; V gene: TRBV5-1; CDR3 protein: CASSSNSGRMTYNEQFF
clone size: NA; D gene: NA; V gene: TRBV7-8; CDR3 protein: CASSSLQGAFEPQHF
clone size: NA; D gene: NA; V gene: TRBV11-2; CDR3 protein: CASSFTSLAFGNEQFF
clone size: NA; D gene: NA; V gene: TRBV7-9; CDR3 protein: CASSHIYEQYF
clone size: NA; D gene: NA; V gene: TRBV30; CDR3 protein: CAWTQQGPYGYTF
clone size: few; D gene: TRBD2; V gene: TRBV4-3; CDR3 protein: CASSHSASGETYEQYF
clone size: NA; D gene: TRBD2; V gene: TRBV20-1; CDR3 protein: CSASGLGETETQYF
clone size: NA; D gene: TRBD1; V gene: TRBV6-2/TRBV6-3; CDR3 protein: CASSFSGTGATGELFF
clone size: NA; D gene: TRBD2; V gene: TRBV7-3; CDR3 protein: CASSSGAGGSTDTQYF
clone size: NA; D gene: NA; V gene: TRBV7-8; CDR3 protein: CASSEQGQGNQPQHF
clone size: few; D gene: NA; V gene: TRBV6-1; CDR3 protein: CASSEGGDGNQPQHF
clone size: once; D gene: TRBD1; V gene: TRBV6-4; CDR3 protein: CASSGTGDPDTQYF
clone size: NA; D gene: NA; V gene: TRBV9; CDR3 protein: CASSVAGVNTEAFF
clone size: NA; D gene: TRBD2; V gene: TRBV7-2; CDR3 protein: CASSLALLAGGKDTQYF
clone size: NA; D gene: NA; V gene: TRBV28; CDR3 protein: CATGLGNQPQHF
clone size: NA; D gene: NA; V gene: TRBV12-3/TRBV12-4; CDR3 protein: CASSVPGNEKLFF
clone size: NA; D gene: TRBD1; V gene: TRBV7-3; CDR3 protein: CASSFVPGGIYEQYF
clone size: NA; D gene: NA; V gene: TRBV29-1; CDR3 protein: CSVDGQSSTDTQYF
clone size: NA; D gene: NA; V gene: TRBV25-1; CDR3 protein: CASSDGLLSSYEQYF
clone size: NA; D gene: NA; V gene: TRBV5-4; CDR3 protein: CASSWEPNTEAFF
clone size: NA; D gene: TRBD2; V gene: TRBV3-1/TRBV3-2; CDR3 protein: CASSQDTRLGGVQYF
clone size: few; D gene: NA; V gene: TRBV19; CDR3 protein: CASSPYGYTF
clone size: NA; D gene: NA; V gene: TRBV10-3; CDR3 protein: CAISQRERGGYGYTF
clone size: NA; D gene: NA; V gene: TRBV30; CDR3 protein: CAWEEYSRPRTGYTF
clone size: NA; D gene: NA; V gene: TRBV19; CDR3 protein: CASTWENTEAFF
clone size: NA; D gene: TRBD1; V gene: TRBV18; CDR3 protein: CASQPREGASSPLHF
clone size: NA; D gene: TRBD2; V gene: TRBV19; CDR3 protein: CASSLGLAFEQYF
clone size: NA; D gene: NA; V gene: TRBV7-2; CDR3 protein: CASSLERTRGQEAFF
clone size: NA; D gene: TRBD2; V gene: TRBV27; CDR3 protein: CASYRLAGGAGEQFF
clone size: NA; D gene: TRBD1; V gene: TRBV30; CDR3 protein: CAWSRTGTYGYTF
clone size: NA; D gene: NA; V gene: TRBV2; CDR3 protein: CASSVFTNTEAFF
clone size: NA; D gene: TRBD1; V gene: TRBV24-1; CDR3 protein: CATSDYGQGTPQETQYF
clone size: NA; D gene: NA; V gene: TRBV30; CDR3 protein: CAWKRYTEAFF
clone size: NA; D gene: TRBD1; V gene: TRBV6-5; CDR3 protein: CASSNRGRPNYGYTF
clone size: NA; D gene: NA; V gene: TRBV7-2; CDR3 protein: CASSLEGYQPQHF
clone size: NA; D gene: TRBD2; V gene: TRBV27; CDR3 protein: CASKRGGLGSYEQYF
clone size: few; D gene: TRBD1; V gene: TRBV30; CDR3 protein: CAWATGEGSPLHF
clone size: NA; D gene: NA; V gene: TRBV27; CDR3 protein: CASSPVGGLKPQHF